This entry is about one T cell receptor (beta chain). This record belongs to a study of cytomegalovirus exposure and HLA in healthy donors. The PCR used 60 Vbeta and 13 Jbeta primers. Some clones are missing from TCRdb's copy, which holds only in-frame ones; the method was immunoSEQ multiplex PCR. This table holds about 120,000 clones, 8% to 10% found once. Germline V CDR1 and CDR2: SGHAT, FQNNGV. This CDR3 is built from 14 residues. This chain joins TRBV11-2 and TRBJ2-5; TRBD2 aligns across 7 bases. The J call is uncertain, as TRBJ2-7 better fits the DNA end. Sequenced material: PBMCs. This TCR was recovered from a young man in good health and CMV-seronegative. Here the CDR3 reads CASREVREPYEQYF. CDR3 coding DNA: TGTGCCAGCAGAGAAGTGCGGGAGCCCTACGAGCAGTACTTC.